The next 5 T cell receptor beta chains were all read from a single sample in a study of type 1 and type 2 diabetes patients. The PCR template was genomic DNA. The TCR beta CDR3 region was amplified using 30 forward and 13 reverse primers. Using its own MiXCR run on the multiplex PCR reads, TCRdb lists one record per CDR3 protein. Of 280,000 or so distinct CDR3 sequences listed, roughly 44% are singletons. Sequenced material: peripheral blood mononuclear cells (PBMCs). These receptors all stem from a man aged 18 to 30 with type 2 diabetes.

The V gene is TRBV2, the J gene TRBJ1-1, with no clear D. This CDR3 has 15 amino acids. Germline V gene lookup returns CDR1 SNHLY and CDR2 FYNNEI. CDR3 in amino acids: CARADPYGMNTEAFF. In DNA form, the CDR3 reads TGTGCGCGAGCAGACCCTTATGGCATGAACACTGAAGCTTTCTTT.

This clonotype was seen more than once but under ten times. This chain joins TRBV12-3 or TRBV12-4 and TRBJ1-2; no clear D. V lost 8 bases to trimming and J lost 7 bases, with 14 bases between them. The CDR3 spans 12 residues. Here the CDR3 DNA reads TGTGCCAGCGGCGACCATAAGCTTGGCTACACCTTC. Amino acid sequence: CASGDHKLGYTF.

The V call is TRBV28, the J call TRBJ2-7; 10 bases match TRBD1. J gave up 5 bases and V 8 bases, and 12 bases lay outside the gene matches. The CDR3 loop spans 15 amino acids. The germline gives CDR1 MDHEN, CDR2 SYDVKM. CDR3 amino acids: CASFTPGQGFHEQYF. CDR3 bases: TGTGCCAGCTTTACACCGGGACAGGGGTTTCACGAGCAGTACTTC. The full variable domain, in which reference TRBV28 and TRBJ2-7 provide the parts outside the CDR3, is DVKVTQSSRYLVKRTGEKVFLECVQDMDHENMFWYRQDPGLGLRLIYFSYDVKMKEKGDIPEGYSVSREKKERFSLILESASTNQTSMYLCASFTPGQGFHEQYFGPGTRLTVT.

Only a few counts were recorded for this clonotype. V usage is TRBV6-5 and J usage is TRBJ2-3; TRBD1 aligns across 9 bases. Germline CDR1 is MNHEY and CDR2 is SVGAGI. J gave up 4 bases and V 6 bases, and 8 bases lay outside the gene matches. The CDR3 has 15 amino acids. CDR3 in amino acids: CASRPWDRAADTQYF. In DNA, the CDR3 is TGTGCCAGCAGGCCTTGGGACAGGGCCGCAGATACGCAGTATTTT.

The V gene is TRBV19, the J gene TRBJ1-1; a weak D match, TRBD1 (5 bases). V dropped 3 bases and J dropped 1 base, with 15 bases sitting between them. Germline assignment: CDR1 LNHDA and CDR2 SQIVND (reference sequence). This CDR3 spans 16 amino acids. CDR3 amino acids: CASSIEGQRGNTEAFF. The CDR3 DNA is TGTGCCAGTAGTATTGAAGGCCAGAGGGGGAACACTGAAGCTTTCTTT.